The rows below give T cell receptor beta chains drawn from one sample of a study of cytomegalovirus exposure and HLA in healthy donors. Only in-frame clones appear in the TCRdb table, and some are missing; sequencing was by immunoSEQ multiplex PCR. The table has under 250,000 clones, 75% to 90% seen once; the top ten hold around 5.4%. The sample taken for sequencing was PBMCs. These receptors came from a woman aged 18-29 years in good health and CMV-seronegative. Both conserved end residues are part of each CDR3. D genes are given only for firm matches. Clone size, where shown, is once, few, many, or a class for clones that have expanded.

clone_size	j_call	v_call	d_call	cdr3_aa	cdr3_nt
.	TRBJ2-7	TRBV19	.	CASSPRTGNEQYF	TGTGCCAGTAGTCCCCGGACTGGGAACGAGCAGTACTTC
.	TRBJ2-7	TRBV9	.	CASSTRDGSYEQYF	TGTGCCAGCAGCACACGGGACGGATCTTACGAGCAGTACTTC
.	TRBJ2-7	TRBV2	.	CASSEQRDGGPNEQYF	TGTGCCAGCAGTGAACAAAGGGACGGAGGACCCAACGAGCAGTACTTC
.	TRBJ1-2	TRBV28	TRBD1	CASSVPGQGVSGYTF	TGTGCCAGCAGTGTACCGGGACAGGGAGTAAGTGGCTACACCTTC
.	TRBJ2-2	TRBV27	TRBD2	CASRPGLAGHGELFF	TGTGCCAGCAGGCCCGGCCTAGCGGGACACGGGGAGCTGTTTTTT
.	TRBJ1-6	TRBV5-4	.	CASSSQAGTNSPLHF	TGTGCCAGCAGCTCGCAGGCAGGAACTAATTCACCCCTCCACTTT
.	TRBJ2-7	TRBV28	.	CASSLIFGPSYEQYF	TGTGCCAGCAGTTTAATCTTCGGACCCTCCTACGAGCAGTACTTC
.	TRBJ2-7	TRBV28	.	CASSSPSGTNYEQYF	TGTGCCAGCAGTTCTCCATCCGGGACAAACTACGAGCAGTACTTC
.	TRBJ1-1	TRBV5-6	.	CASRPGPSQKGAFF	TGTGCCAGCAGGCCCGGTCCATCCCAAAAGGGAGCTTTCTTT
.	TRBJ2-1	TRBV9	TRBD2	CASSETSFRNNEQFF	TGTGCCAGCAGCGAGACTAGCTTCAGAAACAATGAGCAGTTCTTC
few	TRBJ1-2	TRBV30	.	CAWRAGRGYGYTF	TGTGCCTGGAGGGCCGGAAGAGGCTATGGCTACACCTTC
once	TRBJ2-3	TRBV11-2	.	CASSLRRQGLTDTQYF	TGTGCCAGCAGCTTAAGGAGGCAGGGCCTCACAGATACGCAGTATTTT
few	TRBJ1-3	TRBV5-1	.	CASSLGSPADTIYF	TGCGCCAGCAGCTTGGGCAGCCCTGCGGACACCATATATTTT
.	TRBJ1-1	TRBV6-1	TRBD1	CASRDEGQVNTEAFF	TGTGCCAGCAGGGACGAGGGACAGGTGAACACTGAAGCTTTCTTT
.	TRBJ1-2	TRBV15	.	CATSPIKAGLSGYTF	TGTGCCACCAGCCCCATCAAGGCAGGGCTTTCTGGCTACACCTTC
few	TRBJ2-3	TRBV11-3	.	CASSSGAASTDTQYF	TGTGCCAGCAGCTCGGGGGCCGCTAGCACAGATACGCAGTATTTT
.	TRBJ1-4	TRBV4-2	TRBD1	CASSGQGETNEKLFF	TGTGCCAGCAGCGGACAGGGCGAAACTAATGAAAAACTGTTTTTT
.	TRBJ1-5	TRBV7-3	TRBD1	CASSLDRDQPQHF	TGTGCCAGCAGCTTAGACAGGGATCAGCCCCAGCATTTT
.	TRBJ2-7	TRBV5-4	TRBD1	CASRHGTELYEQYF	TGTGCCAGCAGGCATGGGACAGAATTGTACGAGCAGTACTTC
.	TRBJ2-1	TRBV12-2	.	CASRFDRGSYNEQFF	TGTGCAAGTCGCTTCGACAGGGGCTCCTACAATGAGCAGTTCTTC
once	TRBJ1-3	TRBV2	TRBD1	CASKGDRGGNTIYF	TGTGCCAGCAAGGGGGACAGGGGAGGAAACACCATATATTTT
.	TRBJ2-7	TRBV28	TRBD2	CASSFLAGGTYEQYF	TGTGCCAGCAGTTTTCTAGCGGGAGGTACCTACGAGCAGTACTTC